This T cell receptor (beta chain) was identified in a study of cytomegalovirus exposure and HLA in healthy donors. Findings and caveats of the study: In a later analysis, at a false discovery rate of 0.05, 16,951 TCR beta sequences were associated with HLA alleles. In a later analysis, V- and J-gene trimming of beta chains associated with a DCLRE1C missense variant, replicated independently. It was reported in a later analysis that an Asian-associated ancestry cluster showed fewer N-insertions than the approximately 700-donor mean.

PCR primers comprised 60 Vbeta and 13 Jbeta primers. Sequencing was performed with immunoSEQ multiplex PCR; in TCRdb, only in-frame clones are kept and a portion is missing. The data contain 100,000 or so clones, approximately 75% of them singletons. Regarding this clone: The antigen is not known.

This CDR3 is built from 14 residues. Germline CDR1 and CDR2: SGHRS and YFSETQ. The V end lost 2 bases, the J end lost 3 bases, and 11 bases lay between the germline ends. When sampled, the donors appeared nominally healthy, though they likely had unrecorded immune exposures. This receptor was taken from a woman in her forties in good health and CMV-seronegative. The sample was PBMCs. The chain joins TRBV5-1 to TRBJ1-1; tentative D call: TRBD1 (6 bases). CDR3 nucleotide sequence: TGCGCCAGCAGCTTAGGGGGGAGGGACACTGAAGCTTTCTTT. Encoded protein: CASSLGGRDTEAFF.